The 18 T cell receptor beta chains given below trace back to one sample, sequenced in a study of radiation and T cells in renal cell carcinoma. Time point: blood 4 weeks post-SBRT, at nephrectomy. The treatment: 15 Gy SBRT to primary tumor, nephrectomy 4 weeks later. Libraries were prepared by immunoSEQ multiplex PCR; TCRdb keeps only in-frame clonotypes and omits some of them. The repertoire holds around 81,000 clones, with roughly 80% as singletons. Sequencing was performed on blood, taken from a patient whose treatment included radiotherapy and nephrectomy. These TCRs come from a man in his fifties with renal cell carcinoma.

J is TRBJ1-1 and V is TRBV21-1. TRBV21-1 is a pseudogene segment. This CDR3 has 13 residues. CDR3 amino acids: CASSTREDTEAFF. CDR3 DNA: TGTGCCAGCAGCACCAGGGAGGACACTGAAGCTTTCTTT.

The chain is built from TRBV11-2 and TRBJ1-4; 7 bases are shared with TRBD1. V lost 7 bases to trimming and J lost 8 bases; unmatched junction nucleotides: 10. Per germline, CDR1 SGHAT and CDR2 FQNNGV. The CDR3 totals 14 residues. The CDR3 DNA follows: TGTGCCAGCACCCAGGGGGGGGGCTTGGAAAAACTGTTTTTT. Amino acids: CASTQGGGLEKLFF.

The gene calls are TRBV7-8 and TRBJ2-7; no definite D call. The V end was cut by 1 base, the J end by 7 bases, with 11 bases between. The CDR3 is 13 residues long. Looked up from germline, CDR1 is SGHVS and CDR2 is FQNEAQ. CDR3 in amino acids: CASSLDVGSEQYF. The CDR3 DNA sequence: TGTGCCAGCAGCTTAGATGTGGGTTCAGAGCAGTACTTC.

V is TRBV21-1 and J is TRBJ1-2; the table's TRBD1 call for D was not verified on the DNA. TRBV21-1 is marked as a pseudogene. The CDR3 contains 15 residues. The DNA of the CDR3 is TGTGCCAGACAGGACCGACGAGAGACTAACTATGGCTACACCTTC. It codes for CARQDRRETNYGYTF.

The gene calls are TRBV4-1 and TRBJ1-1; D call uncertain. The ends were cut back, 0 bases at V and 0 bases at J, with 11 bases in the middle. The CDR3 totals 16 residues. Per the germline V gene, CDR1 is MGHRA and CDR2 is YSYEKL. CDR3 sequence: CASSQDRRGLNTEAFF. Here the CDR3 DNA reads TGCGCCAGCAGCCAAGATCGCCGGGGATTGAACACTGAAGCTTTCTTT.

The chain links TRBV2 to TRBJ2-1; D may be TRBD2 (6 bases). The CDR3 is made up of 14 amino acids. Trimming removed 8 bases from V and 4 bases from J, with 15 bases in between. In germline, CDR1 is SNHLY, CDR2 FYNNEI. The CDR3 protein is CASRALGRYNEQFF. The CDR3 DNA is TGTGCCAGCCGGGCACTGGGGAGGTACAATGAGCAGTTCTTC.

This chain uses TRBV5-1 with TRBJ1-1, with 7 positions matching TRBD1. Germline CDR1 is SGHRS and CDR2 is YFSETQ. V was clipped by 2 bases and J by 1 base; unmatched bases: 17. The CDR3 is 19 residues long. CDR3 amino acids: CASSFYSGQVGVKNTEAFF. The CDR3 nucleotides are TGCGCCAGCAGCTTTTATTCTGGACAGGTAGGAGTAAAGAACACTGAAGCTTTCTTT.

V gene TRBV7-2 combines with J gene TRBJ2-5, with 7 bases that match TRBD1. Germline CDR1 SGHTA, CDR2 FQGNSA. With V trimmed by 5 bases and J by 5 bases, 5 bases remained unmatched. CDR3 size: 13 residues. This chain's CDR3 is CASSRQGLETQYF. For the CDR3, the DNA is TGTGCCAGCAGCAGACAGGGTTTGGAGACCCAGTACTTC.

This chain links TRBV9 with TRBJ1-5; the D is unclear. This CDR3 is built from 13 residues. The germline CDR1 and CDR2 sequences are SGDLS and YYNGEE. V gave up 2 bases and J gave up 4 bases, with 7 bases separating them. CDR3 nucleotides: TGTGCCAGCAGCGTCGGGGAAAATCAGCCCCAGCATTTT. Protein product: CASSVGENQPQHF. Combining the CDR3 with reference TRBV9 and TRBJ1-5 gives the whole variable domain DSGVTQTPKHLITATGQRVTLRCSPRSGDLSVYWYQQSLDQGLQFLIQYYNGEERAKGNILERFSAQQFPDLHSELNLSSLELGDSALYFCASSVGENQPQHFGDGTRLSIL.

The genes are TRBV7-2 and TRBJ2-1; TRBD2 matches at 11 bases. Trimming at V came to 6 bases and at J to 8 bases, leaving 12 bases not matched to a gene. The CDR3 has 16 amino acids. Germline assignment: CDR1 SGHTA and CDR2 FQGNSA. Here the CDR3 DNA reads TGTGCCAGCAGTCTTCTCGGGACTAGCGGCATCGATGAGCAGTTCTTC. It codes for CASSLLGTSGIDEQFF.

Only a few counts were recorded for this clone. The chain employs TRBV5-1 and TRBJ2-3; the D gene is possibly TRBD1 (5 bases). The CDR3 has 15 amino acids. Trimming stripped 2 bases from V and 4 bases from J, with 14 bases between. Germline V lookup: CDR1 SGHRS, CDR2 YFSETQ. The CDR3 spells CASSFAGRSPDTQYF. The CDR3 DNA reads as TGCGCCAGCAGCTTTGCAGGGCGGTCCCCAGATACGCAGTATTTT.

The V and J genes are TRBV5-1 and TRBJ2-1; TRBD2 is a possible D gene (5 bases). V was trimmed by 5 bases and J by 7 bases, leaving 16 bases between them. This CDR3 is built from 14 residues. In germline, CDR1 is SGHRS, CDR2 YFSETQ. This chain's CDR3 is CASSGSAVDNEQFF. The CDR3 nucleotides read TGCGCCAGCAGTGGATCAGCGGTAGATAATGAGCAGTTCTTC.

The chain has TRBV7-8 and TRBJ2-5, with D maybe TRBD1 (6 bases). V lost 1 base, J lost 1 base, and 10 bases lay in between. This CDR3 has 15 amino acids. Per germline, CDR1 SGHVS and CDR2 FQNEAQ. The CDR3: CASSLVAGVQETQYF. The DNA of the CDR3 is TGTGCCAGCAGCTTAGTGGCAGGGGTCCAAGAGACCCAGTACTTC.

The count of this clone is one. This chain links TRBV5-1 with TRBJ2-3; 13 bases are a match to TRBD2. The CDR3 is 18 amino acids. The J segment lost 1 base and the V segment lost 0 bases, leaving 5 bases of the junction unmatched. CDR1 and CDR2 (germline): SGHRS, YFSETQ. CDR3 DNA: TGCGCCAGCAGCTTGGCGACTAGCGGGAGGATCGGCACAGATACGCAGTATTTT. This encodes CASSLATSGRIGTDTQYF.

The V gene is TRBV2, the J gene TRBJ2-1, with 8 bases fitting TRBD1. Germline V gene lookup returns CDR1 SNHLY and CDR2 FYNNEI. The CDR3 contains 14 residues. With 6 bases clipped from V and 2 bases from J, the junction kept 3 bases outside the gene matches. CDR3 region: CASSVQGAYNEQFF. The CDR3 DNA reads as TGTGCCAGCAGCGTACAGGGGGCCTACAATGAGCAGTTCTTC.

The J gene is TRBJ2-1, the V gene TRBV9; 14 nucleotides align to TRBD2. This CDR3 comprises 15 residues. V gave up 3 bases and J gave up 9 bases; unmatched junction bases: 5. Germline CDR1 reads SGDLS; CDR2 reads YYNGEE. CDR3 residues: CASSATSGGASEQFF. CDR3 sequence (DNA): TGTGCCAGCAGCGCGACTAGCGGGGGGGCCAGTGAGCAGTTCTTC.

This rearrangement joins TRBV2 to TRBJ2-3; D unresolved. The germline V gene has CDR1 SNHLY and CDR2 FYNNEI. The CDR3 contains 15 residues. V was trimmed by 6 bases and J by 5 bases, leaving 18 bases between them. The CDR3 region is CASSSYDSIGDTQYF. CDR3 nucleotide sequence: TGTGCCAGCAGCTCCTATGACTCGATTGGAGATACGCAGTATTTT.

The chain employs TRBV2 and TRBJ2-5, with 7 bases identical to TRBD1. CDR1 is SNHLY, CDR2 FYNNEI, per germline. The length of the CDR3 is 11 residues. J gave up 3 bases and V 8 bases, and 0 bases lay outside the gene matches. The CDR3 spells CASDREETQYF. DNA of the CDR3: TGTGCCAGCGACAGGGAAGAGACCCAGTACTTC.